This T cell receptor (beta chain) was sequenced for a study of molecular identifiers for immune sequencing clone quantification. This clonotype was seen more than once but under ten times. TCRdb used MiXCR to reprocess the PCR reads, holding one entry per CDR3 protein. This sample has more than 250,000 distinct CDR3 sequences, with about 21% found just once. V lost 0 bases to trimming and J lost 3 bases, with 9 bases between them. Germline CDR1 and CDR2: LGHNA and YSLEER. The CDR3 consists of 14 residues. V and J are TRBV4-3 and TRBJ2-7, with D uncertain. Sequencing was performed on naive CD8+ T cells from blood, with Jurkat cell RNA spiked in. Subset indicated: FACS-sorted CD8+CD4-CCR7+CD45RA+ naive T cells. This TCR was sampled from a human donor in good health. Some libraries in this study had Jurkat cell RNA spiked in. The CDR3 nucleotides are TGCGCCAGCAGCCAAGATGCCGGCTTCTACGAGCAGTACTTC. Translated, it gives CASSQDAGFYEQYF.